The next 32 T cell receptor beta chains were all read from a single sample in a study of OX40 agonist ivuxolimab in advanced cancers. Repertoires were generated with immunoSEQ multiplex PCR, while TCRdb's copy carries only in-frame clones and drops some. Of 60,000 to 75,000 clones detected, about four fifths appear once; the ten largest clones hold about 1.2%. The sample was CD4+ or CD8+ T cells sorted from blood, taken in a trial of the OX40 agonist ivuxolimab. Every receptor here comes from an adult with an advanced solid tumor such as melanoma, head and neck, liver or kidney cancer.

This chain joins TRBV28 and TRBJ2-7, with D perhaps matching TRBD1 (5 bases). Germline V gene data show CDR1 as MDHEN and CDR2 as SYDVKM. The CDR3 is made up of 13 amino acids. V lost 7 bases, J lost 2 bases, and 12 bases lay in between. This chain's CDR3 is CASIDSRTYEQYF. CDR3 DNA sequence: TGTGCCAGCATTGACAGTCGGACCTACGAGCAGTACTTC.

The chain combines TRBV6-1 with TRBJ1-2; 7 positions match TRBD1. Looked up from germline, CDR1 is MNHNS and CDR2 is SASEGT. V was clipped by 5 bases and J by 8 bases; unmatched bases: 14. The CDR3 totals 15 residues. In nucleotides, the CDR3 is TGTGCCAGCAGTTCCGTCCGGACAGGCGGAAGGGGCTACACCTTC. Translation gives CASSSVRTGGRGYTF.

This chain uses TRBV30 with TRBJ1-2, with 11 bases fitting TRBD1. CDR1 and CDR2 (germline): GTSNPN, SVGIG (reference sequence). This CDR3 has 14 amino acids. The J segment lost 4 bases and the V segment lost 8 bases, leaving 9 bases of the junction unmatched. The CDR3 loop reads CAQTRTGGGYGYTF. In DNA, the CDR3 is TGTGCCCAAACCCGGACAGGGGGCGGCTATGGCTACACCTTC.

The chain links TRBV30 to TRBJ1-6; 7 bases line up with TRBD1. Germline values: CDR1 GTSNPN, CDR2 SVGIG (reference sequence). The CDR3 loop spans 17 amino acids. The junction had 13 bases not matched to a gene; V was cut back by 6 bases and J by 2 bases. The CDR3 region has the DNA TGTGCCTGTAAGAAGACAGGGACTATAACCTATAATTCACCCCTCCACTTT. Translating gives CACKKTGTITYNSPLHF.

The chain employs TRBV18 and TRBJ1-6; D unresolved. The CDR3 covers 12 residues. Germline V gene lookup returns CDR1 KGHSH and CDR2 LQKENI. Trimming shortened V by 3 bases and J by 6 bases, and 3 bases separated the two germline ends. CDR3 nucleotides: TGTGCCAGCTCACCTTCTAATTCACCCCTCCACTTT. It codes for CASSPSNSPLHF.

This clone occurred once. V gene TRBV4-1 combines with J gene TRBJ1-2; 9 bases agree with TRBD1. The germline V gene encodes CDR1 MGHRA and CDR2 YSYEKL. J was trimmed by 4 bases and V by 0 bases; bases with no gene match: 9. There are 17 residues in the CDR3. In DNA, the CDR3 is TGCGCCAGCAGCCAAGAAAAGTGGACGGGACAGGGCTATGGCTACACCTTC. As protein: CASSQEKWTGQGYGYTF.

V gene TRBV14 combines with J gene TRBJ1-4; a weak D match, TRBD1 (5 bases). Germline CDR1 SGHDN, CDR2 FVKESK. This CDR3 spans 14 amino acids. The ends were cut back, 4 bases at V and 6 bases at J, with 12 bases in the middle. The DNA for the CDR3 is TGTGCCAGCAGCCCGGGGGGAAGATATGAAAAACTGTTTTTT. It yields the protein CASSPGGRYEKLFF.

This chain connects TRBV11-2 to TRBJ1-1; the D is unclear. The V end was cut by 2 bases, the J end by 7 bases, with 11 bases between. CDR1 and CDR2 from the germline V gene are SGHAT and FQNNGV. There are 13 residues in the CDR3. CDR3 region: CASSLLWQSEAFF. For the CDR3, the DNA is TGTGCCAGCAGCTTACTGTGGCAGAGTGAAGCTTTCTTT.

About this clone: Distinct nucleotide sequences in the sample also encode this CDR3. This chain connects TRBV5-1 to TRBJ2-3, with TRBD2 as a possible D gene (5 bases). Germline CDR1 reads SGHRS; CDR2 reads YFSETQ. The germline V and J ends were trimmed by 4 bases and 2 bases, with 14 bases remaining between them. The CDR3 is 15 residues long. The CDR3 sequence is CASSLGGYNTDTQYF. CDR3 DNA sequence: TGCGCCAGCAGCCTAGGAGGATATAACACAGATACGCAGTATTTT.

The V and J genes are TRBV9 and TRBJ1-1; TRBD1 aligns across 9 bases. The germline V gene encodes CDR1 SGDLS and CDR2 YYNGEE. This CDR3 comprises 15 residues. V was clipped by 4 bases and J by 4 bases; unmatched bases: 8. The CDR3 DNA is TGTGCCAGCAGCTATACCGGGACAGGGCTCACTGAAGCTTTCTTT. Translated, it gives CASSYTGTGLTEAFF.

The chain's CDR3 is CASSYDFGGTDGYTF. CDR3 bases: TGTGCCAGCAGTTACGACTTCGGAGGGACCGATGGCTACACCTTC. The chain uses TRBV6-5 and TRBJ1-2; possible D gene TRBD1, 5 bases. This CDR3 region has 15 residues. Trimming shortened V by 2 bases and J by 6 bases, and 16 bases separated the two germline ends. Germline V gene data show CDR1 as MNHEY and CDR2 as SVGAGI.

V usage is TRBV5-1 and J usage is TRBJ2-2, with 9 bases aligning to TRBD2. CDR3 length: 15 amino acids. Looked up from germline, CDR1 is SGHRS and CDR2 is YFSETQ. J was trimmed by 5 bases and V by 4 bases; bases with no gene match: 6. The CDR3 sequence: CASSLTSGSTGELFF. As DNA, the CDR3 is TGCGCCAGCAGCCTGACTAGCGGTAGTACCGGGGAGCTGTTTTTT.

This clone is judged medium-sized. V gene TRBV10-3 combines with J gene TRBJ1-6; D is undetermined. The CDR3 spans 13 residues. Germline CDR1 ENHRY, CDR2 SYGVKD. V was pared by 6 bases and J by 7 bases, with 10 bases between. In DNA, the CDR3 is TGTGCCATCAGAAGGGAGCAGAATTCACCCCTCCACTTT. This translates into CAIRREQNSPLHF.

The chain is built from TRBV5-6 and TRBJ1-6; 8 bases match TRBD1. The CDR3 is 15 amino acids. V was pared by 3 bases and J by 5 bases, with 4 bases of the junction left unmatched. The germline CDR1 and CDR2 sequences are SGHDT and YYEEEE. In DNA, the CDR3 is TGTGCCAGCAGCTATCCGGGACAGGATAATTCACCCCTCCACTTT. Protein product: CASSYPGQDNSPLHF.

The genes are TRBV5-5 and TRBJ1-6, with TRBD1 matching 10 bases. CDR1 and CDR2 (germline): SGHKS, YYEKEE (reference sequence). There are 16 residues in the CDR3. V lost 0 bases, J lost 10 bases, and 7 bases stayed unmatched. The CDR3 DNA follows: TGTGCCAGCAGCTTGGAGGGGACAGGGGAACGATCACCCCTCCACTTT. It codes for CASSLEGTGERSPLHF.

This chain links TRBV13 with TRBJ1-3; TRBD1 agrees at 8 bases. Germline V gene sequence: CDR1 PRHDT, CDR2 FYEKMQ (reference sequence). V lost 2 bases to trimming and J lost 4 bases; unmatched junction nucleotides: 4. CDR3 length equals 15 residues. CDR3 loop: CASSLQGAKGNTIYF. The CDR3 DNA is TGTGCCAGCAGCTTACAGGGGGCGAAGGGAAACACCATATATTTT.

The chain links TRBV6-5 to TRBJ2-7; tentatively, D is TRBD2 (7 bases). The V and J ends lost 2 bases and 0 bases respectively, with 11 bases between them. Germline CDR1 is MNHEY and CDR2 is SVGAGI. The CDR3 has 15 residues. The CDR3 DNA reads TGTGCCAGCAGTTACGAGGCGGGGGCCTCCTACGAGCAGTACTTC. Translated, it gives CASSYEAGASYEQYF.

The J gene is TRBJ2-5, the V gene TRBV4-1; TRBD2 agrees at 10 bases. The germline V gene encodes CDR1 MGHRA and CDR2 YSYEKL. V gave up 0 bases and J gave up 2 bases; unmatched junction bases: 6. The CDR3 covers 17 residues. Here the CDR3 reads CASSQDLAGAQQETQYF. DNA for the CDR3: TGCGCCAGCAGCCAAGATCTAGCGGGGGCCCAGCAAGAGACCCAGTACTTC.

This chain uses TRBV19 with TRBJ1-3, with no clear D. The V and J ends lost 5 bases and 0 bases respectively, with 14 bases between them. The CDR3 extends over 16 amino acids. Germline V gene sequence: CDR1 LNHDA, CDR2 SQIVND (reference sequence). The CDR3 DNA is TGTGCCAGTAGTCCCAACAACGGGAACTCTGGAAACACCATATATTTT. It specifies CASSPNNGNSGNTIYF.

The chain's CDR3 is CASSLGLINSGTNTEAFF. The CDR3 nucleotides read TGTGCCAGCAGCTTGGGATTAATTAACAGCGGAACGAACACTGAAGCTTTCTTT. The chain links TRBV5-4 to TRBJ1-1; no clear D. This CDR3 spans 18 amino acids. V was clipped by 0 bases and J by 1 base, with 19 bases between them. Germline CDR1 and CDR2: SGHNT and YYREEE (reference sequence).

V and J are TRBV6-4 and TRBJ1-1; D may be TRBD1 (6 bases). Trimming cost V 6 bases and J 6 bases, with 14 bases left between them. Germline CDR1 is MRHNA and CDR2 is SNTAGT. This CDR3 has 13 amino acids. The CDR3 coding sequence is TGTGCCAGCAGCAAAGAAAGGGGGTCTGAAGCTTTCTTT. The encoded protein is CASSKERGSEAFF.

CDR3 sequence reads: CASSLQGISEQFF. As DNA, the CDR3 is TGCGCCAGCAGCTTACAGGGGATTAGTGAGCAGTTCTTC. The V gene is TRBV5-1, the J gene TRBJ2-1; 7 nucleotides agree with TRBD1. Germline CDR1 and CDR2: SGHRS and YFSETQ. V dropped 2 bases and J dropped 9; count of bases not matched to a gene: 5. The CDR3 runs 13 residues.

The rearrangement links TRBV30 to TRBJ1-6; D is uncertain. CDR3 length: 14 residues. Germline lookup yields CDR1 GTSNPN and CDR2 SVGIG (reference sequence). The germline V and J ends were trimmed by 7 bases and 7 bases, with 17 bases remaining between them. The CDR3 protein is CASIRGLGNSPLHF. As DNA, the CDR3 is TGTGCCTCAATCCGCGGATTAGGGAATTCACCCCTCCACTTT.

V is TRBV11-3 and J is TRBJ2-3; TRBD2 matches at 9 bases. V was pared by 6 bases and J by 11 bases, with 9 bases of the junction left unmatched. This CDR3 has 13 residues. Germline CDR1 and CDR2: SGHNT and YENEEA. The CDR3 coding sequence is TGTGCCAGCAGAGGTGCGGGGGGGCACGGGCAGTATTTT. This translates into CASRGAGGHGQYF.

The chain combines TRBV19 with TRBJ1-4, with D hard to call. The CDR3 is 14 amino acids. V dropped 7 bases and J dropped 7 bases, with 16 bases sitting between them. In germline, CDR1 is LNHDA, CDR2 SQIVND (reference sequence). CDR3 nucleotides: TGTGCCAGTAATTCTGACGGATGGGGTGAAAAACTGTTTTTT. As protein: CASNSDGWGEKLFF.

The chain carries TRBV6-5 and TRBJ1-5; D ambiguous. Germline V CDR1 and CDR2: MNHEY, SVGAGI. The CDR3 is 9 amino acids. V gave up 10 bases and J gave up 7 bases, with 5 bases separating them. As DNA, the CDR3 is TGTGCCACGGGGCAGCCCCAGCATTTT. Translation: CATGQPQHF.

The rearrangement joins TRBV5-8 to TRBJ2-7; D remains ambiguous. Trimming shortened V by 0 bases and J by 4 bases, and 14 bases separated the two germline ends. There are 15 residues in the CDR3. CDR1 and CDR2 from the germline V gene are SGHTS and YDEGEE. Written as DNA, the CDR3 is TGTGCCAGCAGCTTGGTACCGGCCTCCCTATACGAGCAGTACTTC. The encoded protein is CASSLVPASLYEQYF. The variable domain in full, completed from reference TRBV5-8 and TRBJ2-7, reads EAGVTQSPTHLIKTRGQQATLRCSPISGHTSVYWYQQALGLGLQFLLWYDEGEERNRGNFPPRFSGRQFPNYSSELNVNALELEDSALYLCASSLVPASLYEQYFGPGTRLTVT.

This clone appeared a few times. This chain uses TRBV9 with TRBJ2-5, with D perhaps matching TRBD1 (6 bases). The CDR3 extends over 18 amino acids. Deletions cut 0 bases from V and 5 bases from J, with 23 bases between. In germline, CDR1 is SGDLS, CDR2 YYNGEE. The DNA for the CDR3 is TGTGCCAGCAGCGTAGACGGCGGTGGGGGCAAGGGTGGGGAGACCCAGTACTTC. Its protein product is CASSVDGGGGKGGETQYF.

The chain carries TRBV4-3 and TRBJ2-3; 10 bases line up with TRBD1. Unmatched junction bases numbered 2, after V lost 1 base and J lost 4 bases. This CDR3 has 15 amino acids. Per germline, CDR1 LGHNA and CDR2 YSLEER. The CDR3 spells CASSQGTGGSDTQYF. The CDR3 DNA reads TGCGCCAGCAGCCAAGGGACAGGGGGTTCAGATACGCAGTATTTT.

This clone was seen once. The rearrangement joins TRBV19 to TRBJ1-3; D remains ambiguous. V lost 6 bases and J lost 4, with 13 bases in between. The CDR3 extends over 14 amino acids. CDR1 and CDR2 from the germline V gene are LNHDA and SQIVND (reference sequence). CDR3 nucleotide sequence: TGTGCCAGTAGCCCCCCCGGGTCGGGAAACACCATATATTTT. The encoded protein is CASSPPGSGNTIYF.

This clone showed up just a few times. The genes are TRBV6-5 and TRBJ1-5; D is perhaps TRBD1 (5 bases). V lost 6 bases to trimming and J lost 0 bases, with 9 bases between them. The CDR3 length is 14 residues. Germline CDR1 MNHEY, CDR2 SVGAGI. CDR3 protein: CASSPDSSNQPQHF. The CDR3 bases are TGTGCCAGCAGCCCCGACAGTAGCAATCAGCCCCAGCATTTT.

V gene TRBV7-6 combines with J gene TRBJ2-5; D not certain. Germline assignment: CDR1 SGHVS and CDR2 FNYEAQ. Trimming left V 2 bases short and J 4 bases short, with 11 bases between. CDR3 length equals 14 residues. This CDR3 is CASSLRPGRETQYF. Written as DNA, the CDR3 is TGTGCCAGCAGCTTAAGACCGGGCAGAGAGACCCAGTACTTC.